This is a list of T cell receptor beta chains from one sample in a study of blood T cell repertoires in COVID-19. Profiling relied on immunoSEQ multiplex PCR, and the TCRdb table lists in-frame clones only, not all of them. This sample carries 200,000 to 250,000 clones, approximately 90% of them seen once, and the ten largest clones take approximately 12%. Source material: peripheral blood. The receptor source for this set is a young woman who had recovered from COVID-19. Each CDR3 is given with its conserved first and last residue.

v_call,cdr3_length,j_call,cdr3_aa
TRBV25-1,12,TRBJ2-7,CASSVSGYEQYF
TRBV25-1,16,TRBJ1-1,CASSDQGAGKGTEAFF
TRBV11-2,15,TRBJ2-6,CASGQGIAGANVLTF
TRBV7-6,16,TRBJ2-1,CASSLPLAGGRNEQFF
TRBV7-8,15,TRBJ2-7,CASSLWGDVTGEQYF
TRBV3-1/TRBV3-2,14,TRBJ2-7,CASSPGQGYREQYF
TRBV5-5,15,TRBJ2-7,CASSLATSGRYEQYF
TRBV14,13,TRBJ1-2,CASSPRAGNGYTF
TRBV15,14,TRBJ2-1,CATSRYERDNQQFF
TRBV19,14,TRBJ1-6,CASSGTGYNSPLHF